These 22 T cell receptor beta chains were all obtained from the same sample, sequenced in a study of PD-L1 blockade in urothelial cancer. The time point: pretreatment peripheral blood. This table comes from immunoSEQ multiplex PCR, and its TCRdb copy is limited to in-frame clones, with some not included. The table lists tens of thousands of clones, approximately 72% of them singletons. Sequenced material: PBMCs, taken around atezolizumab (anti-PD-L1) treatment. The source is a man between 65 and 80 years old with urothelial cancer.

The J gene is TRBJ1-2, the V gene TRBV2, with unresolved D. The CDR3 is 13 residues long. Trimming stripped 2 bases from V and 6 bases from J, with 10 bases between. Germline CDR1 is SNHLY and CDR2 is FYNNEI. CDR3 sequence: CASSESQEDGYTF. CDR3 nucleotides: TGTGCCAGCAGTGAATCTCAGGAGGATGGCTACACCTTC.

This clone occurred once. CDR3 amino acids: CASSPTGGQMINEQFF. The CDR3 DNA follows: TGTGCCAGCTCACCTACGGGAGGACAGATGATCAATGAGCAGTTCTTC. The chain recombines TRBV18 with TRBJ2-1, with a weak D call TRBD2 (7 bases). This CDR3 is 16 amino acids long. Germline loops: CDR1 KGHSH, CDR2 LQKENI. The V and J ends lost 3 bases and 6 bases respectively, with 18 bases between them.

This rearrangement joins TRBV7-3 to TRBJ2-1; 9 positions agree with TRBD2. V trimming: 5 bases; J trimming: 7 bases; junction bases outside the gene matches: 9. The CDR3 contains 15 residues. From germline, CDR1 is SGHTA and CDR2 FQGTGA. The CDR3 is CASSASSGKRNEQFF. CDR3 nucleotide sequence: TGTGCCAGCAGCGCGTCTAGCGGGAAGAGGAATGAGCAGTTCTTC.

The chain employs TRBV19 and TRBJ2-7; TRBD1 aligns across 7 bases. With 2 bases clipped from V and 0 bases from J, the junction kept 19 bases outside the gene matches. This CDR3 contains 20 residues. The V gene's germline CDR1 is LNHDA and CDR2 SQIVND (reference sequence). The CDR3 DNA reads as TGTGCCAGTAGTATAACCTTACTATCAACAGGGGCGCCGCACTCCTACGAGCAGTACTTC. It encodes CASSITLLSTGAPHSYEQYF.

The CDR3 sequence is CASSLNSYRVLPSGANVLTF. For the CDR3, the DNA is TGTGCCAGCAGCTTAAATTCTTACAGGGTACTACCTTCTGGGGCCAACGTCCTGACTTTC. This chain uses TRBV7-8 with TRBJ2-6; TRBD1 might be the D (6 bases). Trimming left V 2 bases short and J 1 base short, with 21 bases between. Germline CDR1 and CDR2: SGHVS and FQNEAQ. The length of the CDR3 is 20 residues.

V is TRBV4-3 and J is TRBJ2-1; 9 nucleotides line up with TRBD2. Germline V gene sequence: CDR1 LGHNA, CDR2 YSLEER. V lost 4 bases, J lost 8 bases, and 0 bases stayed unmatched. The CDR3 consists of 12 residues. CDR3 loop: CASSLAGDEQFF. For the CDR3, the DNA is TGCGCCAGCAGCCTAGCGGGAGATGAGCAGTTCTTC.

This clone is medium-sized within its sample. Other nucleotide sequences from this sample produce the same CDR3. Written as DNA, the CDR3 is TGTGCCAGCAGCTTCCTTAGCGGGAGGACCTACGAGCAGTACTTC. Its protein is CASSFLSGRTYEQYF. The genes are TRBV7-9 and TRBJ2-7; 10 nucleotides align to TRBD2. The CDR3 length is 15 residues. Germline values: CDR1 SEHNR, CDR2 FQNEAQ (reference sequence). Germline trimming cut 3 bases from V and 2 bases from J; bases unmatched to any gene: 4.

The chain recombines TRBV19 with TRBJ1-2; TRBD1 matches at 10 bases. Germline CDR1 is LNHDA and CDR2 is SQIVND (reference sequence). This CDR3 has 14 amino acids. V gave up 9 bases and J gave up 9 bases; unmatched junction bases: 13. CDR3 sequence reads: CASEAGTGVYRYTF. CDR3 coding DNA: TGTGCCAGCGAAGCCGGGACAGGGGTTTATCGCTACACCTTC.

This CDR3 is CAINGQDRNEQFF. The CDR3 nucleotides are TGTGCCATCAACGGCCAAGACAGGAATGAGCAGTTCTTC. The V gene is TRBV10-3, the J gene TRBJ2-1; a possible D gene is TRBD1 (6 bases). The CDR3 loop spans 13 amino acids. Between the trimmed V and J ends, which lost 7 bases and 7 bases, there was a span of 14 bases. Germline CDR1 ENHRY, CDR2 SYGVKD.

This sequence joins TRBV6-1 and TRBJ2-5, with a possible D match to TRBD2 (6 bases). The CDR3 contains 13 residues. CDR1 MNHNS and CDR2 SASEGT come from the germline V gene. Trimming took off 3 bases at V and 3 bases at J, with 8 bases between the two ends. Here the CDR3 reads CASSERTKETQYF. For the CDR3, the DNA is TGTGCCAGCAGTGAGAGGACTAAAGAGACCCAGTACTTC.

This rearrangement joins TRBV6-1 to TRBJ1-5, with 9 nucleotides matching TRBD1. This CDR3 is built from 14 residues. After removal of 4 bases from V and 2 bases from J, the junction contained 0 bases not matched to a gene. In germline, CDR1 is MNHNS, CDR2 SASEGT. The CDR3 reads CASSGTGGNQPQHF. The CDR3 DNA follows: TGTGCCAGCAGTGGGACAGGGGGCAATCAGCCCCAGCATTTT.

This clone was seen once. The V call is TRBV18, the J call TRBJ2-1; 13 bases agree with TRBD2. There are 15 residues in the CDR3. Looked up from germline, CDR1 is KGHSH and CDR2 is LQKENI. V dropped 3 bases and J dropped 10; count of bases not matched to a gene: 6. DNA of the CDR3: TGTGCCAGCTCACCCGGACTAGCGGGGGCCCAGGAGCAGTTCTTC. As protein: CASSPGLAGAQEQFF.

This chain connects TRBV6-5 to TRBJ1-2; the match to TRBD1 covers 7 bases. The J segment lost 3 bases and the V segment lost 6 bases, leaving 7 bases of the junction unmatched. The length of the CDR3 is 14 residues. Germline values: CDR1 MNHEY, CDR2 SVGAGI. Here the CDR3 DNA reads TGTGCCAGCAGGGGGACTCAGGGGGACTATGGCTACACCTTC. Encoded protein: CASRGTQGDYGYTF.

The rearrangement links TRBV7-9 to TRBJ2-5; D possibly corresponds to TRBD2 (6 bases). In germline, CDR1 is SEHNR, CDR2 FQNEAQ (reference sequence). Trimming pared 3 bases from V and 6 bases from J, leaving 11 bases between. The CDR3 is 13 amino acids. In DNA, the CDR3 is TGTGCCAGCAGCTTCGGGGGAGCACAGACCCAGTACTTC. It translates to CASSFGGAQTQYF.

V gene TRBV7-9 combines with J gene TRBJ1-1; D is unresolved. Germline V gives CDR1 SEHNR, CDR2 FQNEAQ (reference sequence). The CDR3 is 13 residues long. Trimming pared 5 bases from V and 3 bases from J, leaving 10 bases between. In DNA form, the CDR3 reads TGTGCCAGCAGCCTCCGACAATACACTGAAGCTTTCTTT. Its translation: CASSLRQYTEAFF. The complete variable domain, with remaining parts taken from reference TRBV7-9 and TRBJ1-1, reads DTGVSQNPRHKITKRGQNVTFRCDPISEHNRLYWYRQTLGQGPEFLTYFQNEAQLEKSRLLSDRFSAERPKGSFSTLEIQRTEQGDSAMYLCASSLRQYTEAFFGQGTRLTVV.

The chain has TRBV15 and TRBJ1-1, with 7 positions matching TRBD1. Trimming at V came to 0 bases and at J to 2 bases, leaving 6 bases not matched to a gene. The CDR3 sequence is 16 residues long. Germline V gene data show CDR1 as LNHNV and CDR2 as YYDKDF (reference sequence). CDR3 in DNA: TGTGCCACCAGCAGAGATTTGGGACAGCAAAACACTGAAGCTTTCTTT. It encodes CATSRDLGQQNTEAFF.

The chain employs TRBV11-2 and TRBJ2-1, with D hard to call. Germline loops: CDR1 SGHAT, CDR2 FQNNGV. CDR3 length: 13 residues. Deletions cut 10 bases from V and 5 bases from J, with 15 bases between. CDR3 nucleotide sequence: TGTGCCACCCTAGTTACCGGCGACAATGAGCAGTTCTTC. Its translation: CATLVTGDNEQFF.

CDR3 protein: CASSIVTGLDNEQFF. CDR3 DNA sequence: TGTGCCAGTAGTATCGTAACAGGGCTGGATAATGAGCAGTTCTTC. V usage is TRBV19 and J usage is TRBJ2-1; D might be TRBD1 (6 bases). V was cut by 3 bases and J by 7 bases, with 16 bases left in between. There are 15 residues in the CDR3. CDR1 is LNHDA and CDR2 is SQIVND in the germline V gene (reference sequence).

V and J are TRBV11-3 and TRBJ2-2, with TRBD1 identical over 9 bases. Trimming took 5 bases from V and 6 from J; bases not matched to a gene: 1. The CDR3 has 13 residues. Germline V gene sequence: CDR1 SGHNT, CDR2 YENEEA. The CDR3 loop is CASSRTGAGELFF. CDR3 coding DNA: TGTGCCAGCAGCCGGACAGGGGCCGGGGAGCTGTTTTTT.

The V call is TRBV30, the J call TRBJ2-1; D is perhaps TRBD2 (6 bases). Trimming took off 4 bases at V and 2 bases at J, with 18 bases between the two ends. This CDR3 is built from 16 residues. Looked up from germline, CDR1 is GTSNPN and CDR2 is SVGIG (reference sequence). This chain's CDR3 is CAWISGGMRAYNEQFF. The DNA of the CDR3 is TGTGCCTGGATCAGTGGGGGGATGAGGGCCTACAATGAGCAGTTCTTC. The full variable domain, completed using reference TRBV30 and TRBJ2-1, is SQTIHQWPATLVQPVGSPLSLECTVEGTSNPNLYWYRQAAGRGLQLLFYSVGIGQISSEVPQNLSASRPQDRQFILSSKKLLLSDSGFYLCAWISGGMRAYNEQFFGPGTRLTVL.

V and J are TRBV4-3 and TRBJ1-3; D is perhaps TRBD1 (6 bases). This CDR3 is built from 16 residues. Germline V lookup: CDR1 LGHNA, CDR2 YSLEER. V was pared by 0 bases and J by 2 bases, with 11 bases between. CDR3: CASSQEAGAPGNTIYF. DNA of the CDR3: TGCGCCAGCAGCCAAGAAGCGGGGGCGCCTGGAAACACCATATATTTT.

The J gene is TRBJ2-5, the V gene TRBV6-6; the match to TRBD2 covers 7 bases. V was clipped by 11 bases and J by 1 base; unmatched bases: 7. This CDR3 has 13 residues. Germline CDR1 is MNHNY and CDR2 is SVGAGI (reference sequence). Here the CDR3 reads CARKAGSQETQYF. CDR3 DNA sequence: TGTGCCCGAAAAGCGGGATCCCAAGAGACCCAGTACTTC.